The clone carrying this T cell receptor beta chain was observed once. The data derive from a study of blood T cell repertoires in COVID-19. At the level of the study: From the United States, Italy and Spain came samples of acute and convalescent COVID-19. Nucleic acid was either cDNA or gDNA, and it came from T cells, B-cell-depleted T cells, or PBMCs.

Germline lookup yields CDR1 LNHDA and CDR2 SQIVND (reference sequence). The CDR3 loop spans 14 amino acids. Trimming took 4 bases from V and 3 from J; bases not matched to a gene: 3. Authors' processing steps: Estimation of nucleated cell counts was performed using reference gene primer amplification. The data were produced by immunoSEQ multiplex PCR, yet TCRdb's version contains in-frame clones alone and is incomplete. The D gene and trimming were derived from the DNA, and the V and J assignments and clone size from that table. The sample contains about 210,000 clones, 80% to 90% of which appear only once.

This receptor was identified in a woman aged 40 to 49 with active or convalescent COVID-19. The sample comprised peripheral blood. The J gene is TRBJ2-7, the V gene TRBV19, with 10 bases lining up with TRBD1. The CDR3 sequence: CASSRTGGSYEQYF. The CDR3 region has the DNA TGTGCCAGTAGTAGGACAGGGGGTAGCTACGAGCAGTACTTC. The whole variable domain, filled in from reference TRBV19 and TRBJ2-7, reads DGGITQSPKYLFRKEGQNVTLSCEQNLNHDAMYWYRQDPGQGLRLIYYSQIVNDFQKGDIAEGYSVSREKKESFPLTVTSAQKNPTAFYLCASSRTGGSYEQYFGPGTRLTVT.